This TCR beta chain was profiled in a study of T-cell memory formation after mild COVID-19. Study background: Largely donor-specific TCR clusters were found. General study points: CD4/CD8 balance characterized clones contracting day 15 to 85, and CD4+ skew characterized later expanders.

TCRdb re-analysed the 5' RACE reads in MiXCR, keeping a single row per CDR3 protein. The sample has 550,000 to 600,000 distinct CDR3 sequences; less than 25% are singletons. The CDR3 loop spans 13 amino acids. As for this clonotype: The antigen is not known. Relative to the germline gene, one junction end is altered; a read error may explain this.

This sequence originates from an adult woman who had mild COVID-19 (a few samples of this study predate the infection). Cell type and time point are not known. The chain uses TRBV12-3 or TRBV12-4 and TRBJ2-5, with a tentative D call TRBD2 (5 bases). The source material was PBMCs or a T cell subset sorted from them (not recorded which). The CDR3 loop is CASSLSRVETKYF. The CDR3 DNA is TGTGCCAGCAGTTTGTCGAGGGTGGAGACCAAGTACTTC.